This T cell receptor (beta chain) came from a study of blood T cell repertoires in COVID-19. The CDR3 covers 17 residues. Looked up from germline, CDR1 is SGHDT and CDR2 is YYEEEE. V was pared by 1 base and J by 1 base, with 17 bases between. Original analysis: For nucleated cells, counts were estimated from reference gene primer amplification. Here immunoSEQ multiplex PCR was the method, and the copy in TCRdb shows in-frame clones only, minus some. V and J calls and clone size are as listed in that table; D and trimming were resolved from the DNA. This sample has 200,000 to 250,000 clones, with more than 85% found just once. Patients at the Seattle site were enrolled during active infection and followed longitudinally.

This chain uses TRBV5-6 with TRBJ1-1, with D possibly TRBD1 on 6 matching bases. The material sequenced was peripheral blood. This sequence was found in a woman in her forties or fifties with COVID-19, enrolled during active disease. The CDR3 DNA follows: TGTGCCAGCAGCTTGCCCCCTTTATTGACAGGGAACACTGAAGCTTTCTTT. Translating it yields CASSLPPLLTGNTEAFF.